Listed below are T cell receptor beta chains from one sample, sequenced in a study of T cell responses to AZD1222 COVID-19 vaccine. Profiling relied on immunoSEQ multiplex PCR, and the TCRdb table lists in-frame clones only, not all of them. The data hold around 88,000 clones, with approximately 86% observed a single time. The specimen comprised peripheral blood, sampled on day 0 of AZD1222 vaccination. These receptors were taken from an adult in good health. Both conserved end residues are part of each CDR3. Some rows mark clone size as missing; the rest say once, few, many or name a class of expanded clone.

>.|TRBV7-6
CASSLGGHNTGELFF
>.|TRBV7-2
CASSLGDRRNEKLFF
>.|TRBV5-8
CASSQGQGRAYNEQFF
>.|TRBV29-1
CSGGGGYGYTF
>few|TRBV19
CASRAPDRSVYEKLFF
>few|TRBV28
CASSLVGLAARGTQYF
>.|TRBV18
CASTSTGNNEQFF
>few|TRBV30
CAWSVQGGNSPLHF
>.|TRBV30
CAWGLQGFNTEAFF
>.|TRBV18
CASSLDRGGQPQHF
>.|TRBV14
CASSRQRADTQYF
>once|TRBV7-9
CASSDVRGGTEAFF
>.|TRBV2
CASSQDRVGSNEQFF
>.|TRBV27
CASSPSGVYGYTF
>.|TRBV5-1
CASSQAGPYNEQFF
>.|TRBV10-1
CASSESGRGLGTGELFF
>few|TRBV27
CASSRRAQETQYF
>.|TRBV29-1
CSVGDGNYGYTF
>.|TRBV6-1
CASSEYKRGTEAFF
>.|TRBV13
CASSLRAGISYNEQFF
>.|TRBV20-1
CSASLPGGAYEQYF
>.|TRBV19
CASSIGFGQGPAFSVNEQFF
>few|TRBV2
CASSGTAYEQYF
>.|TRBV11-2
CASSLLSFRGEQFF
>.|TRBV28
CASRRSDRALQPQHF
>once|TRBV27
CASSPWGHDEKLFF
>.|TRBV19
CASSDNEKLAGIVDTQYF
>once|TRBV27
CASSQDSSWETQYF
>.|TRBV7-9
CASSQGQGARDTQYF
>.|TRBV28
CATRGGGSNYGYTF
>.|TRBV28
CASSRRDRVDTEAFF
>.|TRBV10-3
CAISESNLPSGSYNEQFF
>.|TRBV9
CASSVEGHGAGNTIYF
>.|TRBV28
CASSLSGAEAFF
>.|TRBV3-1/TRBV3-2
CASSQAGSTEAFF
>.|TRBV19
CASSTETGYGNTIYF
>.|TRBV5-1
CASSLRGLAGTGTQYF
>few|TRBV11-3
CASSLNAGTGEAFF
>.|TRBV24-1
CATSDLRRGDEQYF
>.|TRBV28
CASSYWYEQYF
>.|TRBV12-3/TRBV12-4
CASSPGRGYTF
>.|TRBV5-8
CASSLGLGNYAHEQYF
>.|TRBV28
CASSLAAAGGNEQYF
>.|TRBV27
CASIGRGTEAFF
>.|TRBV5-1
CASSLASRAQGVTF
>.|TRBV11-2
CASSLDSGLRGTKQYF